This T cell receptor beta chain was obtained from a study of blood T cell repertoires in COVID-19. In the study overall: Researchers got acute and convalescent COVID-19 samples from the United States, Italy and Spain. In each case, the material was cDNA or gDNA derived from T cells, B-cell-depleted T cells, or PBMCs.

Under the authors' procedure: It was from reference gene primer amplification that nucleated cell counts were estimated. Sequenced by immunoSEQ multiplex PCR; TCRdb stores in-frame clones only, minus some. That table is the source of V, J and clone size, and D and trimming were worked out from the DNA. Of 310,000 or so clones listed, about 89% were seen once; the top ten hold about 6.8%. The CDR3 runs 14 residues. Trimming stripped 5 bases from V and 2 bases from J, with 12 bases between. CDR1 SGHAT and CDR2 FQNNGV come from the germline V gene. The chain has TRBV11-2 and TRBJ2-5, with no clear D. The source is a man aged 18 to 29 who had recovered from COVID-19. Input material: peripheral blood. In DNA, the CDR3 is TGTGCCAGCAGCCTGCTGGGCAGACAAGAGACCCAGTACTTC. Translated: CASSLLGRQETQYF.